The 21 T cell receptor beta chains in this list originate from one sample, sequenced in a study of Graves' ophthalmopathy and Graves' hyperthyroidism. CDR3 regions of TCR beta were amplified from RNA transcripts. HTBI-primed RT-PCR formed the first round, and a multiplex PCR formed the second. TCRdb used MiXCR to reprocess the multiplex PCR reads, holding one entry per CDR3 protein. Counted here are approximately 700,000 distinct CDR3 sequences, roughly 39% occurring once; the ten biggest clones make up 2.5% to 3.5%. The material sequenced was peripheral blood. Source of these receptors: an adult man with Graves' ophthalmopathy.

This clonotype was seen many times. The chain combines TRBV7-2 with TRBJ1-4; 7 bases agree with TRBD1. Germline CDR1 and CDR2: SGHTA and FQGNSA. This CDR3 has 14 residues. Trimming cost V 4 bases and J 8 bases; bases outside gene matches: 7. CDR3 loop: CASSSLDREEKLFF. CDR3 nucleotides: TGTGCCAGCAGCTCCTTAGACAGGGAAGAAAAACTGTTTTTT. The full variable domain, rest sourced from reference TRBV7-2 and TRBJ1-4, is GAGVSQSPSNKVTEKGKDVELRCDPISGHTALYWYRQSLGQGLEFLIYFQGNSAPDKSGLPSDRFSAERTGGSVSTLTIQRTQQEDSAVYLCASSSLDREEKLFFGSGTQLSVL.

This clonotype occurred a few times. The chain employs TRBV2 and TRBJ2-7, with no clear D. The V end was cut by 4 bases, the J end by 0 bases, with 19 bases between. Germline CDR1 is SNHLY and CDR2 is FYNNEI. This CDR3 is built from 17 residues. CDR3 in amino acids: CASSAPSFPTTSYEQYF. CDR3 nucleotides: TGTGCCAGCAGTGCCCCCAGCTTTCCGACAACCTCCTACGAGCAGTACTTC.

Many counts were recorded for this clonotype. The V and J genes are TRBV2 and TRBJ1-4; tentative D call: TRBD1 (6 bases). V shed 5 bases and J shed 8 bases, with 15 bases lying between them. The CDR3 loop spans 14 amino acids. From germline, CDR1 is SNHLY and CDR2 FYNNEI. The chain's CDR3 is CASSTQGSGEKLFF. Written as DNA, the CDR3 is TGTGCCAGCAGTACACAGGGTTCGGGAGAAAAACTGTTTTTT.

The chain is built from TRBV11-2 and TRBJ1-2; no clear D. This CDR3 is built from 13 residues. Trimming shortened V by 5 bases and J by 3 bases, and 10 bases separated the two germline ends. Germline CDR1 and CDR2: SGHAT and FQNNGV. CDR3 residues: CASSQTQDYGYTF. As DNA, the CDR3 is TGTGCCAGCAGCCAAACACAAGACTATGGCTACACCTTC.

This chain uses TRBV30 with TRBJ2-5; D possibly matches TRBD1 or TRBD2 (6 bases each). The CDR3 spans 13 residues. Trimming cost V 3 bases and J 4 bases, with 12 bases left between them. Germline V gives CDR1 GTSNPN, CDR2 SVGIG (reference sequence). Written as DNA, the CDR3 is TGTGCCTGGAGGGAGGGGGTTAGAGAGACCCAGTACTTC. Protein product: CAWREGVRETQYF.

The chain joins TRBV7-7 to TRBJ2-7, with TRBD1 matching over 12 bases. The CDR3 sequence is 15 residues long. Germline CDR1 and CDR2: SSHAT and FNYEAQ (reference sequence). Losses at the gene ends were 5 bases for V and 3 bases for J; bases not matched to a gene: 5. This CDR3 reads CASSVWDRGHYEQYF. Written as DNA, the CDR3 is TGTGCCAGCAGCGTTTGGGACAGGGGGCACTACGAGCAGTACTTC.

This chain links TRBV19 with TRBJ1-1; D gene uncertain. Germline CDR1 LNHDA, CDR2 SQIVND (reference sequence). CDR3 size: 14 residues. The CDR3 loop is CARDRAVMNTEAFF. The DNA of the CDR3 is TGTGCTAGAGATCGGGCAGTAATGAACACTGAAGCTTTCTTT.

The chain recombines TRBV24-1 with TRBJ2-5; the match to TRBD1 covers 11 bases. This CDR3 has 16 amino acids. The ends lost 2 bases at V and 8 bases at J; junction bases unmatched: 9. Germline V gene lookup returns CDR1 KGHDR and CDR2 SFDVKD. CDR3 protein: CATSDSHGTGGDTQYF. The CDR3 nucleotides are TGTGCCACCAGTGATTCGCACGGGACAGGGGGTGACACCCAGTACTTC.

This clonotype appeared a few times. This sequence joins TRBV6-5 and TRBJ1-1; D possibly corresponds to TRBD1 (5 bases). V lost 8 bases to trimming and J lost 4 bases, with 14 bases between them. Germline V gene lookup returns CDR1 MNHEY and CDR2 SVGAGI. This CDR3 contains 13 residues. The DNA for the CDR3 is TGTGCCAGCGCCCCAAGGGGATCCACTGAAGCTTTCTTT. The encoded protein is CASAPRGSTEAFF.

This clonotype was seen repeatedly, ten times or more. This chain links TRBV9 with TRBJ1-1; D is ambiguous. CDR1 is SGDLS and CDR2 is YYNGEE in the germline V gene. Trimming removed 4 bases at V and 1 base at J, with 14 bases between. The length of the CDR3 is 15 residues. The CDR3 DNA reads TGTGCCAGCAGCCAGAGCGGGGTAAGGAACACTGAAGCTTTCTTT. It is translated as CASSQSGVRNTEAFF.

The chain employs TRBV10-3 and TRBJ1-6; no firm D call. The germline gives CDR1 ENHRY, CDR2 SYGVKD. V lost 3 bases to trimming and J lost 10 bases, with 13 bases between them. This CDR3 spans 14 amino acids. CDR3 region: CAISDSAVESPLHF. The CDR3 DNA reads TGTGCCATCAGTGATTCGGCAGTAGAATCACCCCTCCACTTT.

This clonotype has at least ten counts. The DNA for the CDR3 is TGTGCCATCAGTAGATCGTTGAACACTGAAGCTTTCTTT. Protein sequence: CAISRSLNTEAFF. The chain couples TRBV10-3 to TRBJ1-1, with no clear D. CDR1 is ENHRY and CDR2 is SYGVKD in the germline V gene. Trimming shortened V by 5 bases and J by 0 bases, and 7 bases separated the two germline ends. The CDR3 is 13 residues long.

With regard to this clonotype: With a much larger clone just one base away, this may be a read error. The chain has TRBV7-9 and TRBJ1-4; tentatively, D is TRBD1 (5 bases). Germline lookup yields CDR1 SEHNR and CDR2 FQNEAQ (reference sequence). This CDR3 contains 14 residues. Trimming cost V 0 bases and J 8 bases, with 10 bases left between them. CDR3 amino acids: CASSLAGGGEKLFF. CDR3 in DNA: TGTGCCAGCAGCTTAGCGGGGGGAGGGGAAAAACTGTTTTTT.

Details on this clonotype: A read error may produce the germline difference seen at one junction end. V and J are TRBV10-3 and TRBJ2-6, with D perhaps matching TRBD2 (5 bases). This CDR3 has 16 residues. In germline, CDR1 is ENHRY, CDR2 SYGVKD. CDR3 in amino acids: CASSRPGSRGANVLTF. CDR3 nucleotides: TGTGCCAGCAGTAGACCGGGATCGAGAGGGGCCAACGTCCTGACTTTC.

The chain joins TRBV10-3 to TRBJ2-7, with a weak D call TRBD2 (5 bases). CDR3 length: 16 amino acids. V was pared by 2 bases and J by 0 bases, with 14 bases between. CDR1 and CDR2 from the germline V gene are ENHRY and SYGVKD. CDR3 nucleotides: TGTGCCATCAGTGAGCCCCCCGGGGATAACTCCTACGAGCAGTACTTC. This translates into CAISEPPGDNSYEQYF.

The CDR3, as DNA: TGTGCCAGCGATGCGCCGAACACTGAAGCTTTCTTT. Protein sequence: CASDAPNTEAFF. The chain has TRBV25-1 and TRBJ1-1; no reliable D call. Germline-derived CDR1 and CDR2 are MGHDK and SYGVNS. The CDR3 sequence is 12 residues long. V gave up 8 bases and J gave up 1 base, with 8 bases separating them. Full variable domain (outside the CDR3, taken from reference TRBV25-1 and TRBJ1-1): EADIYQTPRYLVIGTGKKITLECSQTMGHDKMYWYQQDPGMELHLIHYSYGVNSTEKGDLSSESTVSRIRTEHFPLTLESARPSHTSQYLCASDAPNTEAFFGQGTRLTVV.

This clonotype was picked up many times. The V and J genes are TRBV19 and TRBJ1-5; 7 positions match TRBD1. Looked up from germline, CDR1 is LNHDA and CDR2 is SQIVND (reference sequence). This CDR3 has 15 amino acids. The V and J ends lost 7 bases and 0 bases, in that order; junction bases with no gene match: 6. The chain's CDR3 is CASMGQPYSNQPQHF. CDR3 sequence (DNA): TGTGCCAGTATGGGACAGCCATATAGCAATCAGCCCCAGCATTTT.

This clonotype was recorded many times. The gene calls are TRBV15 and TRBJ1-4; a weak D match, TRBD1 (6 bases). CDR3 size: 14 residues. Germline V gene sequence: CDR1 LNHNV, CDR2 YYDKDF (reference sequence). V lost 0 bases and J lost 6, with 8 bases in between. The CDR3: CATSRDRTDEKLFF. In DNA, the CDR3 is TGTGCCACCAGCAGAGACCGGACAGATGAAAAACTGTTTTTT.

In regard to this clonotype: At one end the junction does not follow the germline gene, possibly because of a read error. This sequence joins TRBV20-1 and TRBJ2-5, with TRBD1 matching over 7 bases. The CDR3 extends over 15 amino acids. Germline lookup yields CDR1 DFQATT and CDR2 SNEGSKA (reference sequence). In nucleotides, the CDR3 is TGCAGTGCTATACAGGGGTGGGGGTACCAAGGGACCCAGTACTTC. This encodes CSAIQGWGYQGTQYF.

Regarding this clonotype: Since the CDR3 does not end with the conserved phenylalanine or tryptophan, this likely comes from a read error. V usage is TRBV2 and J usage is TRBJ1-1; no clear D. CDR1 is SNHLY and CDR2 is FYNNEI in the germline V gene. This CDR3 contains 10 residues. Trimming removed 6 bases at V and 8 bases at J, with 7 bases between. The CDR3 protein is CASSGSEAFL. For the CDR3, the DNA is TGTGCCAGCAGCGGAAGCGAAGCTTTCCTT.

This chain's CDR3 is CSQVALGFPETQYF. CDR3 DNA: TGCAGCCAAGTAGCGTTAGGGTTCCCAGAGACCCAGTACTTC. The chain uses TRBV29-1 and TRBJ2-5; D is perhaps TRBD2 (5 bases). Germline CDR1 reads SQVTM; CDR2 reads ANQGSEA. The CDR3 runs 14 residues. The ends were cut back, 8 bases at V and 4 bases at J, with 20 bases in the middle.